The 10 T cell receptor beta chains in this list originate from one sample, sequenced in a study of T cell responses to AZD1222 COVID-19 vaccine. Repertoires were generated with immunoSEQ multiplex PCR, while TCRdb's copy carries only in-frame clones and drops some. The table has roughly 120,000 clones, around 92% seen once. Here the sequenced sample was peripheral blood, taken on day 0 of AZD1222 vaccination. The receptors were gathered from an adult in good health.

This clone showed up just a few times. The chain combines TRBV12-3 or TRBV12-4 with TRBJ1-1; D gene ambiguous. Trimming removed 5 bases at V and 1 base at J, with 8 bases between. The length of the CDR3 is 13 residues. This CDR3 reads CASSHGKNTEAFF. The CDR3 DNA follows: TGTGCCAGCAGTCACGGGAAGAACACTGAAGCTTTCTTT.

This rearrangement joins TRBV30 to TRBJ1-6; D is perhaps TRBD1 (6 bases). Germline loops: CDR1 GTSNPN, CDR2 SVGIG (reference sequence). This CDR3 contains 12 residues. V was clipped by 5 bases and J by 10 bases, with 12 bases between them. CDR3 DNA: TGTGCCTGGGACCGGGGGGCCTCACCCCTCCACTTT. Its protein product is CAWDRGASPLHF.

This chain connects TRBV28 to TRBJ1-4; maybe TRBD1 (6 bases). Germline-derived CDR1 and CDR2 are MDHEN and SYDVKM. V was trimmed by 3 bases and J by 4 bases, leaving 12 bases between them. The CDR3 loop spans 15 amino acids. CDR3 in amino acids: CASSFPGAGNEKLFF. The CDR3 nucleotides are TGTGCCAGCAGTTTCCCAGGGGCGGGTAATGAAAAACTGTTTTTT.

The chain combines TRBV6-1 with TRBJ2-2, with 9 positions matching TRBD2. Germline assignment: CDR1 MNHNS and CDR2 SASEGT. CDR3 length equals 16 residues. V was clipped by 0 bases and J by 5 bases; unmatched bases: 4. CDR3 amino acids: CASSEALSGSTGELFF. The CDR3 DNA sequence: TGTGCCAGCAGTGAAGCCCTTAGCGGGAGTACCGGGGAGCTGTTTTTT.

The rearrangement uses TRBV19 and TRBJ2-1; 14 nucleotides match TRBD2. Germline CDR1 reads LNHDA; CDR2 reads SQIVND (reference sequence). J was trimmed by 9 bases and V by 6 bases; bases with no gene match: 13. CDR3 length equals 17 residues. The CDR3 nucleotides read TGTGCCAGTAGCCGCCACGGGACTAGCGGGAGAAACGTTGAGCAGTTCTTC. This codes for CASSRHGTSGRNVEQFF.

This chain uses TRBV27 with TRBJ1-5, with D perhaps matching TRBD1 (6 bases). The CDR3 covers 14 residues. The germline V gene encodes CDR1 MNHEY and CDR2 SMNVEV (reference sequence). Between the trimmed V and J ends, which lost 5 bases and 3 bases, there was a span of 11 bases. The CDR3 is CASSRGGPNQPQHF. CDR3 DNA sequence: TGTGCCAGCAGTCGTGGGGGGCCCAATCAGCCCCAGCATTTT.

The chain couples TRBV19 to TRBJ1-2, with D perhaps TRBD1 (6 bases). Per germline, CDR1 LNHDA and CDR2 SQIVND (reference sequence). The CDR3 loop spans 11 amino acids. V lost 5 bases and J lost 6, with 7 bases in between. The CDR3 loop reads CASSWGHGYTF. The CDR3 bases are TGTGCCAGTAGTTGGGGGCATGGCTACACCTTC.

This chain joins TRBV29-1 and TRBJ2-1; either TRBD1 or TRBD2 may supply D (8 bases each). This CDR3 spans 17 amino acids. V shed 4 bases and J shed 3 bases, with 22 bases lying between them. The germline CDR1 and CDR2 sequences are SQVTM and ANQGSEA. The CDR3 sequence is CSVGDRGAGVGYNEQFF. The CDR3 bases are TGCAGCGTTGGAGACAGGGGAGCGGGAGTAGGCTACAATGAGCAGTTCTTC.

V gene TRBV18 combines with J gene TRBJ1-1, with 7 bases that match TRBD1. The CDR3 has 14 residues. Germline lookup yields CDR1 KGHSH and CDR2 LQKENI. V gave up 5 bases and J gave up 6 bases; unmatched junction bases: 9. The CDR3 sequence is CASSVHKGAAEAFF. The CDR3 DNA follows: TGTGCCAGCTCAGTACACAAGGGGGCGGCTGAAGCTTTCTTT.

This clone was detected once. Here the CDR3 DNA reads TGTGCCACCAGTGAAAATGGCGGGGAGCTGTTTTTT. Its translation is CATSENGGELFF. The rearrangement uses TRBV24-1 and TRBJ2-2; no definite D call. V was clipped by 4 bases and J by 7 bases, with 6 bases between them. There are 12 residues in the CDR3. Per the germline V gene, CDR1 is KGHDR and CDR2 is SFDVKD.